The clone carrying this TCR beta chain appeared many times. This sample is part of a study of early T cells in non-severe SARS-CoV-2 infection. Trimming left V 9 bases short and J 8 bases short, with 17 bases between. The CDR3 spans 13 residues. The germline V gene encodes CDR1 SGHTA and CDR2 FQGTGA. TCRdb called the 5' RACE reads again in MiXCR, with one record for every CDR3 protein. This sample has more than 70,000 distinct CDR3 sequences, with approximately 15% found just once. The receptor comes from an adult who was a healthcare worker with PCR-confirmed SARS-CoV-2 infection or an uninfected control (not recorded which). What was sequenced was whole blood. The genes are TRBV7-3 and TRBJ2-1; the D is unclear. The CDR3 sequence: CASPIPPLDEQFF. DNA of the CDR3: TGTGCCAGTCCGATCCCCCCTTTGGATGAGCAGTTCTTC.